Given below is one T cell receptor beta chain in context. This record belongs to a study of T cell changes during pregnancy in multiple sclerosis. Losses at the gene ends were 1 base for V and 9 bases for J; bases not matched to a gene: 3. The germline V gene has CDR1 LNHDA and CDR2 SQIVND (reference sequence). This CDR3 region has 13 residues. Using immunoSEQ multiplex PCR, the repertoire was profiled, and TCRdb retains in-frame clones only, with some absent. In the table there are about 70,000 clones, roughly 92% of which are singletons. This sequence originates from a female donor in good health, enrolled as a control in a pregnancy study. Source: CD8+ T cells from peripheral blood mononuclear cells, taken in the third trimester of pregnancy. The chain combines TRBV19 with TRBJ2-1, with TRBD2 identical over 7 bases. The chain's CDR3 is CASSIVGGGEQFF. Written as DNA, the CDR3 is TGTGCCAGTAGTATAGTTGGGGGGGGTGAGCAGTTCTTC.